This entry lists 11 T cell receptor beta chains sequenced from one sample in a study of blood T cells in healthy people across ages. Through a sample-barcoded 5' primer and a J-beta primer mix, a second PCR was run for 7 to 11 cycles. Each CDR3 protein is one row after TCRdb ran MiXCR on the 5' RACE reads. This table holds approximately 780,000 distinct CDR3 sequences, about a quarter found once. These data also formed part of another study, on T cells of mothers and their children.

Source material: blood. The receptors were gathered from a boy between 5 and 17 years old in good health.

The sample holds a few counts of this clonotype. CDR3 in amino acids: CASSPPGQGNLSSYEQYF. CDR3 coding DNA: TGTGCCAGCAGCCCGCCGGGACAGGGTAACCTAAGCTCCTACGAGCAGTACTTC. The chain carries TRBV7-2 and TRBJ2-5; 9 positions match TRBD1. TRBJ2-7 matches the DNA end more closely, so the J call is doubtful. Germline CDR1 SGHTA, CDR2 FQGNSA. The CDR3 loop spans 18 amino acids.

The table lists this clonotype with a few counts. The chain links TRBV20-1 to TRBJ2-7; 8 bases map to TRBD2. This CDR3 has 13 residues. Germline V gene sequence: CDR1 DFQATT, CDR2 SNEGSKA (reference sequence). J lost 3 bases, V lost 6 bases, and 7 bases had no gene match. The CDR3, as DNA: TGCAGTGCCGTACCACTAGCGGACTACGAGCAGTACTTC. Protein sequence: CSAVPLADYEQYF.

This clonotype was seen more than once but under ten times. CDR3 in amino acids: CASTGTGTAGNTIYF. The CDR3 nucleotides read TGTGCCAGCACCGGGACAGGGACTGCTGGAAACACCATATATTTT. The chain joins TRBV2 to TRBJ1-3, with 9 bases that match TRBD1. Germline CDR1 reads SNHLY; CDR2 reads FYNNEI. The CDR3 sequence is 15 residues long. The J segment lost 2 bases and the V segment lost 7 bases, leaving 6 bases of the junction unmatched.

The genes are TRBV20-1 and TRBJ1-1; D is ambiguous. V was pared by 1 base and J by 0 bases, with 9 bases between. The CDR3 extends over 14 amino acids. Germline-derived CDR1 and CDR2 are DFQATT and SNEGSKA (reference sequence). The CDR3 bases are TGCAGTGCTAGAGTGCAGGATATGAACACTGAAGCTTTCTTT. It encodes CSARVQDMNTEAFF.

This clonotype has just one count. This sequence joins TRBV12-3 or TRBV12-4 and TRBJ2-1; 8 bases are shared with TRBD2. V was clipped by 3 bases and J by 10 bases; unmatched bases: 14. The CDR3 is made up of 16 amino acids. CDR3 bases: TGTGCCAGCAGTTTTGGGTACGGGGGGGCCGGCGACGAGCAGTTCTTC. It translates to CASSFGYGGAGDEQFF.

The chain joins TRBV12-3 or TRBV12-4 to TRBJ1-2; 10 bases fit TRBD1. V shed 5 bases and J 6 bases; nucleotides not matched to a gene: 9. This CDR3 has 15 amino acids. CDR3 coding DNA: TGTGCCAGCAGTCCCCGACAGGGGGCGCGCGATGGCTACACCTTC. Translated, it gives CASSPRQGARDGYTF.

At least ten counts were recorded for this clonotype. One junction end disagrees with the germline gene, perhaps due to a read error. The chain is built from TRBV20-1 and TRBJ1-1; a possible D gene is TRBD1 (6 bases). This CDR3 region has 14 residues. Germline CDR1 and CDR2: DFQATT and SNEGSKA (reference sequence). The CDR3 region is CRATEGGVGTEAFF. The DNA for the CDR3 is TGCAGAGCTACCGAAGGGGGGGTAGGGACTGAAGCTTTCTTT.

The genes are TRBV2 and TRBJ2-1, with 8 bases lining up with TRBD2. With 6 bases clipped from V and 6 bases from J, the junction kept 10 bases outside the gene matches. There are 15 residues in the CDR3. The V gene's germline CDR1 is SNHLY and CDR2 FYNNEI. The CDR3 DNA sequence: TGTGCCAGCAGCCCAGCCCGGGGGGGCCCCAATGAGCAGTTCTTC. Amino acids: CASSPARGGPNEQFF. The full variable domain, with the rest looked up from reference TRBV2 and TRBJ2-1, is EPEVTQTPSHQVTQMGQEVILRCVPISNHLYFYWYRQILGQKVEFLVSFYNNEISEKSEIFDDQFSVERPDGSNFTLKIRSTKLEDSAMYFCASSPARGGPNEQFFGPGTRLTVL.

The chain has TRBV29-1 and TRBJ2-2, with 8 nucleotides matching TRBD1. Germline CDR1 SQVTM, CDR2 ANQGSEA. With 5 bases clipped from V and 0 bases from J, the junction kept 5 bases outside the gene matches. This CDR3 has 15 amino acids. The CDR3 here is CSVSDRGPNTGELFF. The CDR3 DNA follows: TGCAGCGTTTCTGACAGGGGACCGAACACCGGGGAGCTGTTTTTT.

This sequence joins TRBV25-1 and TRBJ2-1; no clear D. CDR3 size: 11 residues. V was pared by 8 bases and J by 10 bases, with 12 bases between. The germline V gene encodes CDR1 MGHDK and CDR2 SYGVNS. Here the CDR3 reads CASRRAREQFF. The CDR3 DNA reads TGTGCCAGCCGCCGGGCTCGGGAGCAGTTCTTC.

This chain uses TRBV20-1 with TRBJ2-3; maybe TRBD2 (6 bases). V was pared by 2 bases and J by 2 bases, with 8 bases between. Germline lookup yields CDR1 DFQATT and CDR2 SNEGSKA (reference sequence). CDR3 length: 13 amino acids. The CDR3 spells CSARREATDTQYF. CDR3 in DNA: TGCAGTGCTAGAAGGGAGGCCACAGATACGCAGTATTTT.